The 26 T cell receptor beta chains below come from one sample, sequenced in a study of a mutant IDH1 vaccine in newly diagnosed glioma (dated by TCRdb to about 2021). According to the study, the label for this sample's time point signals: week 35, safety follow-up. Every vaccine dose consisted of 300 ug of a 20-mer mutant IDH1 peptide in Montanide, administered subcutaneously together with topical imiquimod. Receptor libraries were prepared by the immunoSEQ multiplex PCR assay. TCRdb limited this immuneACCESS table to in-frame rearrangements with V and J called. A share of clones is missing; checked studies link under half to unresolved V genes, and the rest is unexplained. This sample holds some 42,000 clones; around 83% were observed only once. Roughly 5.5% of the sample is taken by the ten largest. These TCRs are of unknown antigen specificity. The specimen comprised PBMCs, sampled from a glioma patient whose treatment included an IDH1 peptide vaccine. Source of these receptors: a woman aged 45 to 65 with glioma.

This chain links TRBV10-3 with TRBJ1-2; 10 bases are a match to TRBD1. V lost 10 bases to trimming and J lost 3 bases; unmatched junction nucleotides: 5. This CDR3 has 13 residues. Germline loops: CDR1 ENHRY, CDR2 SYGVKD. DNA of the CDR3: TGTGCCAACGCCGGGACAGGGGACTATGGCTACACCTTC. The encoded protein is CANAGTGDYGYTF.

Details on this clone: In the same sample, other DNA sequences code for this CDR3. CDR3 residues: CASSLSGGSQETQYF. As DNA, the CDR3 is TGTGCCAGCAGCCTTAGCGGGGGCTCCCAAGAGACCCAGTACTTC. This chain joins TRBV9 and TRBJ2-5; TRBD2 aligns across 9 bases. Germline V gene lookup returns CDR1 SGDLS and CDR2 YYNGEE. Unmatched junction bases numbered 5, after V lost 4 bases and J lost 1 base. This CDR3 contains 15 residues.

V usage is TRBV7-2 and J usage is TRBJ2-4; TRBD1 agrees at 9 bases. Germline lookup yields CDR1 SGHTA and CDR2 FQGNSA. The length of the CDR3 is 16 residues. V lost 2 bases to trimming and J lost 4 bases; unmatched junction nucleotides: 6. CDR3 nucleotide sequence: TGTGCCAGCAGCTTATCATCGGGACAGGGAAAAAACATTCAGTACTTC. Translated: CASSLSSGQGKNIQYF.

The chain has TRBV6-5 and TRBJ1-1; 7 bases are a match to TRBD1. This CDR3 region has 13 residues. CDR1 is MNHEY and CDR2 is SVGAGI in the germline V gene. With V trimmed by 7 bases and J by 8 bases, 10 bases remained unmatched. The CDR3 loop reads CASKRDSGSEAFF. The DNA for the CDR3 is TGTGCCAGCAAACGGGACAGCGGCTCGGAAGCTTTCTTT.

The chain employs TRBV9 and TRBJ2-5, with TRBD2 matching over 15 bases. CDR3 length: 17 residues. The germline V gene has CDR1 SGDLS and CDR2 YYNGEE. V shed 3 bases, J shed 2 bases, and the junction held 5 bases outside the gene matches. The CDR3 here is CASSEGLAGGLQETQYF. DNA for the CDR3: TGTGCCAGCAGCGAGGGACTAGCGGGGGGCCTACAAGAGACCCAGTACTTC.

The V and J genes are TRBV5-4 and TRBJ1-2; tentative D call: TRBD1 (6 bases). V dropped 0 bases and J dropped 6 bases, with 12 bases sitting between them. Germline lookup yields CDR1 SGHNT and CDR2 YYREEE (reference sequence). This CDR3 contains 14 residues. DNA for the CDR3: TGTGCCAGCAGCTTGGTCGGGGGCCGAGATGGCTACACCTTC. This translates into CASSLVGGRDGYTF.

The chain links TRBV30 to TRBJ1-1; D may be TRBD1 (5 bases). Trimming took off 3 bases at V and 5 bases at J, with 19 bases between the two ends. This CDR3 has 15 amino acids. The germline V gene has CDR1 GTSNPN and CDR2 SVGIG (reference sequence). The CDR3 region is CAWSPQRGGSTEAFF. CDR3 bases: TGTGCCTGGAGCCCCCAAAGGGGAGGGAGTACTGAAGCTTTCTTT.

This chain uses TRBV5-4 with TRBJ1-6; D ambiguous. This CDR3 has 12 amino acids. The V gene's germline CDR1 is SGHNT and CDR2 YYREEE (reference sequence). Trimming cost V 2 bases and J 5 bases, with 2 bases left between them. This chain's CDR3 is CASSFDNSPLHF. The CDR3 coding sequence is TGTGCCAGCAGCTTTGATAATTCACCCCTCCACTTT.

The genes are TRBV18 and TRBJ1-2, with D uncertain. Per the germline V gene, CDR1 is KGHSH and CDR2 is LQKENI. The length of the CDR3 is 14 residues. With 3 bases removed from V and 4 bases from J, the gap between germline ends came to 12 bases. CDR3 amino acids: CASSPPGMPYGYTF. The CDR3 bases are TGTGCCAGCTCACCGCCGGGCATGCCCTATGGCTACACCTTC.

DNA for the CDR3: TGTGCCAGCAGTCCCATCCTACTGCGAACCCACGAGCAGTACTTC. Its translation: CASSPILLRTHEQYF. The chain recombines TRBV27 with TRBJ2-7; no firm D call. Trimming pared 5 bases from V and 5 bases from J, leaving 19 bases between. The CDR3 extends over 15 amino acids. Germline CDR1 and CDR2: MNHEY and SMNVEV (reference sequence).

V and J are TRBV29-1 and TRBJ1-2; the D gene is possibly TRBD1 (5 bases). V was cut by 5 bases and J by 8 bases, with 18 bases left in between. Germline CDR1 SQVTM, CDR2 ANQGSEA. The CDR3 extends over 13 amino acids. In DNA, the CDR3 is TGCAGCGTTATGGGGGGGGACCTACGCGGCTACACCTTC. It translates to CSVMGGDLRGYTF.

This chain uses TRBV27 with TRBJ1-1; D unresolved. This CDR3 is built from 14 residues. The V gene lost 4 bases and the J gene lost 1 base, with 10 bases spanning the gap. CDR1 MNHEY and CDR2 SMNVEV come from the germline V gene (reference sequence). CDR3 in DNA: TGTGCCAGCAGTTGGGGTGCCCCGAACACTGAAGCTTTCTTT. It codes for CASSWGAPNTEAFF.

This chain joins TRBV7-2 and TRBJ2-7, with D possibly called TRBD1 or TRBD2 (5 bases each). The V gene's germline CDR1 is SGHTA and CDR2 FQGNSA. The CDR3 contains 15 residues. Trimming left V 3 bases short and J 0 bases short, with 12 bases between. The CDR3 loop is CASSFSPGPSYEQYF. In DNA form, the CDR3 reads TGTGCCAGCAGCTTTTCTCCGGGGCCCTCCTACGAGCAGTACTTC.

This sequence joins TRBV29-1 and TRBJ1-1; D unclear. CDR3 size: 13 residues. The germline CDR1 and CDR2 sequences are SQVTM and ANQGSEA. V was cut by 7 bases and J by 0 bases, with 12 bases left in between. The CDR3 region is CSDYDGMNTEAFF. Here the CDR3 DNA reads TGCAGCGACTACGACGGCATGAACACTGAAGCTTTCTTT.

V gene TRBV7-9 combines with J gene TRBJ2-2; unclear D gene. The germline V gene has CDR1 SEHNR and CDR2 FQNEAQ (reference sequence). V shed 1 base and J shed 3 bases, with 6 bases lying between them. The CDR3 runs to 14 residues. The CDR3 DNA reads TGTGCCAGCAGCTTAGAGATAGACACCGGGGAGCTGTTTTTT. Encoded protein: CASSLEIDTGELFF.

V and J are TRBV19 and TRBJ1-1; D unresolved. Trimming stripped 4 bases from V and 2 bases from J, with 14 bases between. The germline V gene encodes CDR1 LNHDA and CDR2 SQIVND (reference sequence). The CDR3 has 15 amino acids. CDR3 loop: CASSTAGSPNTEAFF. DNA for the CDR3: TGTGCCAGTAGTACGGCGGGCAGCCCTAACACTGAAGCTTTCTTT.

J is TRBJ2-5 and V is TRBV19; D might be TRBD1 or TRBD2, each matching 6 bases. V was trimmed by 3 bases and J by 5 bases, leaving 19 bases between them. The CDR3 length is 16 residues. Looked up from germline, CDR1 is LNHDA and CDR2 is SQIVND (reference sequence). CDR3 DNA sequence: TGTGCCAGTAGTATTGGGGGGCGAGATCTCCGGGAGACCCAGTACTTC. It translates to CASSIGGRDLRETQYF.

The sample holds one count of this clone. The rearrangement uses TRBV7-2 and TRBJ2-2; D not resolved. The V gene's germline CDR1 is SGHTA and CDR2 FQGNSA. V dropped 4 bases and J dropped 4 bases, with 13 bases sitting between them. The CDR3 is made up of 15 amino acids. The CDR3 coding sequence is TGTGCCAGCAGCTGGCTTTCCGGAGCCACCGGGGAGCTGTTTTTT. It specifies CASSWLSGATGELFF.

The chain carries TRBV5-1 and TRBJ2-2; 8 bases align to TRBD1. V was pared by 5 bases and J by 5 bases, with 2 bases of the junction left unmatched. The V gene's germline CDR1 is SGHRS and CDR2 YFSETQ. CDR3 size: 13 residues. This CDR3 is CASRTGGTGELFF. Here the CDR3 DNA reads TGCGCCAGCAGAACAGGGGGTACCGGGGAGCTGTTTTTT.

This sequence joins TRBV19 and TRBJ1-5; D is perhaps TRBD1 (5 bases). Germline CDR1 and CDR2: LNHDA and SQIVND (reference sequence). The V end lost 4 bases, the J end lost 4 bases, and 14 bases lay between the germline ends. The CDR3 loop spans 15 amino acids. CDR3 in DNA: TGTGCCAGTAGTAGCCGATCGACAGATAATCAGCCCCAGCATTTT. Amino acids: CASSSRSTDNQPQHF. Variable domain in full (rest from reference TRBV19 and TRBJ1-5): DGGITQSPKYLFRKEGQNVTLSCEQNLNHDAMYWYRQDPGQGLRLIYYSQIVNDFQKGDIAEGYSVSREKKESFPLTVTSAQKNPTAFYLCASSSRSTDNQPQHFGDGTRLSIL.

V and J are TRBV4-3 and TRBJ2-7, with D possibly matching TRBD2 (6 bases). Trimming removed 0 bases at V and 6 bases at J, with 21 bases between. Looked up from germline, CDR1 is LGHNA and CDR2 is YSLEER. The CDR3 is made up of 17 amino acids. The CDR3 sequence is CASSQDRAGSSPGEQYF. The CDR3 DNA is TGCGCCAGCAGCCAAGATCGTGCGGGGTCGAGTCCTGGCGAGCAGTACTTC.

The genes are TRBV9 and TRBJ1-5; no firm D call. Germline CDR1 and CDR2: SGDLS and YYNGEE. V shed 0 bases and J shed 9 bases, with 16 bases lying between them. This CDR3 comprises 15 residues. CDR3 bases: TGTGCCAGCAGCGTAGAAGCGGCCACACCGGGGCCCCAGCATTTT. As protein: CASSVEAATPGPQHF.

The V and J genes are TRBV4-1 and TRBJ1-4; D remains ambiguous. V was shortened by 0 bases and J by 8 bases, with 7 bases between the two germline ends. The CDR3 consists of 13 residues. The germline gives CDR1 MGHRA, CDR2 YSYEKL. Here the CDR3 reads CASSQDRSEKLFF. The CDR3 region has the DNA TGCGCCAGCAGCCAAGATCGTTCGGAAAAACTGTTTTTT.

V usage is TRBV6-5 and J usage is TRBJ1-2; D might be TRBD1 (5 bases). V dropped 8 bases and J dropped 7 bases, with 23 bases sitting between them. Looked up from germline, CDR1 is MNHEY and CDR2 is SVGAGI. The CDR3 totals 15 residues. The CDR3 here is CASLPGTEAYGGYTF. The CDR3 DNA follows: TGTGCCAGCCTACCGGGGACGGAGGCCTACGGTGGCTACACCTTC.

The V and J genes are TRBV5-1 and TRBJ2-2; D call uncertain. V lost 0 bases and J lost 4, with 7 bases in between. Germline assignment: CDR1 SGHRS and CDR2 YFSETQ. CDR3 length equals 14 residues. CDR3 coding DNA: TGCGCCAGCAGCTTGGGGCAGCCCACCGGGGAGCTGTTTTTT. It is translated as CASSLGQPTGELFF.

A few counts support this clone. The chain has TRBV9 and TRBJ1-2; unclear D gene. V shed 0 bases and J shed 4 bases, with 4 bases lying between them. The CDR3 totals 12 residues. Germline V gene lookup returns CDR1 SGDLS and CDR2 YYNGEE. The CDR3: CASSVEGYGYTF. The CDR3 DNA reads as TGTGCCAGCAGCGTAGAAGGCTATGGCTACACCTTC.